This T cell receptor (beta chain) was identified in a study of blood T cells in healthy people across ages. Study-wide points: Donor CMV infection status was unknown, possibly confounding age-related changes in expanded clonotypes. The recorded TCR beta diversity per million T cells decreased in a roughly linear manner with age. The study regarded diversity estimates from one million T cells as underestimates.

Together with a sample-barcoded 5' primer, a J-beta primer mix was included in a second PCR lasting about 7 to 11 cycles. TCRdb reanalysed the 5' RACE reads using MiXCR and keeps one entry per CDR3 protein. Here the sample spans over 1,200,000 distinct CDR3 sequences, approximately 60% being singletons. As for this clonotype: Its antigen is as yet unknown.

This CDR3 has 16 amino acids. Trimming at V came to 2 bases and at J to 4 bases, leaving 5 bases not matched to a gene. Germline values: CDR1 MNHEY, CDR2 SVGEGT. This TCR was sampled from a man aged 18-30 years in good health. Sequencing was done on a sample of blood. The gene calls are TRBV6-2 or TRBV6-3 and TRBJ2-1, with TRBD2 matching 10 bases. CDR3 coding DNA: TGTGCCAGCAGTTACCTCACTAGCGGGATTTACAATGAGCAGTTCTTC. Amino acid sequence: CASSYLTSGIYNEQFF.